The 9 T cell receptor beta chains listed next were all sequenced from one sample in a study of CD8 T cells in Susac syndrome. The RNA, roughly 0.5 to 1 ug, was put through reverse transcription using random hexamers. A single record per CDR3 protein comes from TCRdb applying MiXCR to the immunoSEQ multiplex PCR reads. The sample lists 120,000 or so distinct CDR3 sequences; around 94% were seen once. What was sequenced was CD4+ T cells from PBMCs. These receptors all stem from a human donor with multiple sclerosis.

CDR3 sequence reads: CASSPTGTSSGANVLTF. Here the CDR3 DNA reads TGCGCCAGCAGTCCGACAGGGACCTCCTCTGGGGCCAACGTCCTGACTTTC. The chain combines TRBV4-1 with TRBJ2-6; 7 bases agree with TRBD1. The CDR3 is made up of 17 amino acids. The V gene's germline CDR1 is MGHRA and CDR2 YSYEKL. V was pared by 6 bases and J by 0 bases, with 8 bases of the junction left unmatched.

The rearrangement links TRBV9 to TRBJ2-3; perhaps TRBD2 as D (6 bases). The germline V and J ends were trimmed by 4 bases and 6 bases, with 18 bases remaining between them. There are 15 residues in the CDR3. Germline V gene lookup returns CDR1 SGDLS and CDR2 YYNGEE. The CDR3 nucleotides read TGTGCCAGCAGCTCCCGACTCCTAGGAGGGGATACGCAGTATTTT. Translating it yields CASSSRLLGGDTQYF.

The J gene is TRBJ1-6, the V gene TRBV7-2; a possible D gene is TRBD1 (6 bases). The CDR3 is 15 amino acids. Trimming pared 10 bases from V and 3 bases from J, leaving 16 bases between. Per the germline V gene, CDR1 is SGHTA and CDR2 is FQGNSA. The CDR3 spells CATRQGGLYNSPLHF. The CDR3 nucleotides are TGTGCCACCCGGCAAGGGGGGCTCTATAATTCACCCCTCCACTTT.

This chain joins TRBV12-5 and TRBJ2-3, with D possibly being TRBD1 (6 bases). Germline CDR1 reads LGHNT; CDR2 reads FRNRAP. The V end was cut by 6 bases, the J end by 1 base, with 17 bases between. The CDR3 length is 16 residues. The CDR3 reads CASGVFDRLGTDTQYF. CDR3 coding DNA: TGTGCTAGTGGGGTATTTGACAGGTTAGGCACAGATACGCAGTATTTT.

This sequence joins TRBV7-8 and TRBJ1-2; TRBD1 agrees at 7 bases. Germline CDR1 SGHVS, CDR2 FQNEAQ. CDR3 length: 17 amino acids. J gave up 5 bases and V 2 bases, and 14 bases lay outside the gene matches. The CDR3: CASSLFVVGGGGYGYTF. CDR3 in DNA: TGTGCCAGCAGCTTATTTGTTGTAGGGGGCGGTGGATATGGCTACACCTTC. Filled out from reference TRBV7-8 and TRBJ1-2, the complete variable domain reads GAGVSQSPRYKVAKRGQDVALRCDPISGHVSLFWYQQALGQGPEFLTYFQNEAQLDKSGLPSDRFFAERPEGSVSTLKIQRTQQEDSAVYLCASSLFVVGGGGYGYTFGSGTRLTVV.

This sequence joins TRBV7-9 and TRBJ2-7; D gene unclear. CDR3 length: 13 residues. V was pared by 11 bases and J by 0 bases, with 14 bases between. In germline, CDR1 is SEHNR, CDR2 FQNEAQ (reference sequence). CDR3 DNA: TGTGCCTTTGCGAAGGTCAGCTCCTACGAGCAGTACTTC. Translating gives CAFAKVSSYEQYF.

This CDR3 is CASSLNPETQYF. The DNA for the CDR3 is TGTGCCAGCAGCTTGAACCCCGAGACCCAGTACTTC. The chain recombines TRBV5-4 with TRBJ2-5; D not certain. Germline-derived CDR1 and CDR2 are SGHNT and YYREEE (reference sequence). The CDR3 extends over 12 amino acids. Trimming removed 1 base at V and 5 bases at J, with 6 bases between.

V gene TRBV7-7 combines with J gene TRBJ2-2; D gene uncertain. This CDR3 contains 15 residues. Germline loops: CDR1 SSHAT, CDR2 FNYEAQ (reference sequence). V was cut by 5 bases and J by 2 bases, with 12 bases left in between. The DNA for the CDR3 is TGTGCCAGCAGCCCACTCACAGTTAACACCGGGGAGCTGTTTTTT. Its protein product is CASSPLTVNTGELFF.

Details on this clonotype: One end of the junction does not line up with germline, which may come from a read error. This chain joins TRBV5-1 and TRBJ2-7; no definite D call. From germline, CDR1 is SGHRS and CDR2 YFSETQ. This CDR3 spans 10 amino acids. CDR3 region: CAMGSYEQYF. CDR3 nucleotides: TGTGCCATGGGCAGCTACGAGCAGTACTTC.